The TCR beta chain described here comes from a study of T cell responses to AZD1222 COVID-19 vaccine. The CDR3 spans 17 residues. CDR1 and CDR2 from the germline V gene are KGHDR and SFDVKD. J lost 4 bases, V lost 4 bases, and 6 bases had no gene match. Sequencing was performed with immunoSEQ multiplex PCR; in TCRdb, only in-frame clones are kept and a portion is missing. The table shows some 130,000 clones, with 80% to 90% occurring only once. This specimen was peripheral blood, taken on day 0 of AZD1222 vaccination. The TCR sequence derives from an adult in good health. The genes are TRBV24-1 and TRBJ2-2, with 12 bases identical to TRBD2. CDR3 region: CATSESSGRAVTGELFF. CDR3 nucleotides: TGTGCCACCAGTGAGTCTAGCGGGAGGGCCGTCACCGGGGAGCTGTTTTTT.